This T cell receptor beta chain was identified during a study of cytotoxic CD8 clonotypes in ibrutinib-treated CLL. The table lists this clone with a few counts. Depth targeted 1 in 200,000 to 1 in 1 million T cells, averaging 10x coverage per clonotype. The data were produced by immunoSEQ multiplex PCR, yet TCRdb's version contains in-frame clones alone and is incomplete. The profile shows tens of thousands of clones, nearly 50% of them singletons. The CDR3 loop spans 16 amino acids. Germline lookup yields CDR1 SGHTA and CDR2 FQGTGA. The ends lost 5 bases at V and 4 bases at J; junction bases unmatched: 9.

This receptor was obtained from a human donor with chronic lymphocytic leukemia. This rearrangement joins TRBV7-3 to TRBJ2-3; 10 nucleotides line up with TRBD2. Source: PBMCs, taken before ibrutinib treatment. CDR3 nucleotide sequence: TGTGCCAGCAGCACACAGCGGGGGGGCGTGCCAGATACGCAGTATTTT. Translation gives CASSTQRGGVPDTQYF.